Listed here are 25 T cell receptor beta chains from one sample, sequenced in a study of beta chain features in type 1 diabetes. Broader study findings: In all four CD4+ subsets, TCRB CDR3 length was significantly, moderately reduced in type 1 diabetes.

Sequencing targeted expressed TCRB transcripts, as all isolated RNA had been reverse transcribed. The data were produced by immunoSEQ multiplex PCR, yet TCRdb's version contains in-frame clones alone and is incomplete. This sample has around 150,000 clones; approximately 10% occur once, and the top ten carry 0.7%. The antigens these receptors bind are not known. The sample taken for sequencing was central memory CD4+ T cells from blood. The source of these receptors is a woman in her twenties or thirties with type 1 diabetes.

The chain employs TRBV6-1 and TRBJ1-5; no definite D call. The germline V gene encodes CDR1 MNHNS and CDR2 SASEGT. The V gene lost 6 bases and the J gene lost 3 bases, with 6 bases spanning the gap. CDR3 length equals 12 residues. DNA for the CDR3: TGTGCCAGCAGCCGGTTCAATCAGCCCCAGCATTTT. Translating it yields CASSRFNQPQHF.

This clone was counted only a few times. The chain joins TRBV27 to TRBJ2-2, with D perhaps TRBD2 (5 bases). CDR1 and CDR2 (germline): MNHEY, SMNVEV (reference sequence). V was shortened by 2 bases and J by 1 base, with 11 bases between the two germline ends. The CDR3 runs to 16 residues. The CDR3 DNA is TGTGCCAGCAGTTTAGGGCCTAGCTGGAACACCGGGGAGCTGTTTTTT. It encodes CASSLGPSWNTGELFF.

The V call is TRBV14, the J call TRBJ2-1; 10 bases are shared with TRBD2. V dropped 5 bases and J dropped 6; count of bases not matched to a gene: 7. CDR1 and CDR2 from the germline V gene are SGHDN and FVKESK. The CDR3 extends over 15 amino acids. This CDR3 reads CASSNLAGALNEQFF. The CDR3, as DNA: TGTGCCAGCAGCAATCTAGCGGGAGCACTCAATGAGCAGTTCTTC. Drawing the rest from reference TRBV14 and TRBJ2-1, the complete variable domain is EAGVTQFPSHSVIEKGQTVTLRCDPISGHDNLYWYRRVMGKEIKFLLHFVKESKQDESGMPNNRFLAERTGGTYSTLKVQPAELEDSGVYFCASSNLAGALNEQFFGPGTRLTVL.

This clone was found a few times. The CDR3, as DNA: TGCGCCAGCAGCCAATCTACTTCTCGCAATGAGCAGTTCTTC. Amino acid sequence: CASSQSTSRNEQFF. The chain carries TRBV4-1 and TRBJ2-1; no clear D gene. This CDR3 is built from 14 residues. CDR1 is MGHRA and CDR2 is YSYEKL in the germline V gene. V was trimmed by 2 bases and J by 6 bases, leaving 11 bases between them.

The gene calls are TRBV9 and TRBJ1-2, with a weak D call TRBD1 (5 bases). CDR3 size: 13 residues. CDR1 and CDR2 (germline): SGDLS, YYNGEE. V was shortened by 4 bases and J by 8 bases, with 15 bases between the two germline ends. The CDR3 loop is CASSPGAQGGYTF. The CDR3 DNA follows: TGTGCCAGCAGCCCTGGGGCTCAGGGCGGCTACACCTTC.

This clone was counted ten times or more. The chain combines TRBV4-1 with TRBJ2-7; 9 bases line up with TRBD2. CDR3 length: 13 amino acids. Germline CDR1 and CDR2: MGHRA and YSYEKL. Unmatched junction bases numbered 3, after V lost 6 bases and J lost 3 bases. CDR3 protein: CASRLSGSYEQYF. The CDR3 DNA sequence: TGCGCCAGCAGACTTAGCGGGAGCTACGAGCAGTACTTC.

This clone has just a few counts. The chain links TRBV28 to TRBJ2-3; 13 bases map to TRBD2. Germline V gene lookup returns CDR1 MDHEN and CDR2 SYDVKM. CDR3 length equals 16 residues. Trimming at V came to 3 bases and at J to 6 bases, leaving 6 bases not matched to a gene. CDR3 in DNA: TGTGCCAGCAGTTTTTCGGGACTAGCGGGATCGGATACGCAGTATTTT. It codes for CASSFSGLAGSDTQYF.

Only a few counts were recorded for this clone. The chain uses TRBV4-1 and TRBJ1-2, with 9 bases aligning to TRBD1. V lost 8 bases and J lost 6; bases outside the gene matches: 10. Looked up from germline, CDR1 is MGHRA and CDR2 is YSYEKL. CDR3 length equals 14 residues. Here the CDR3 DNA reads TGCGCCAGCTTTACCACCACAGGGGGCCATGGCTACACCTTC. Translation: CASFTTTGGHGYTF.

The chain links TRBV4-1 to TRBJ1-5; a weak D match, TRBD1 (6 bases). V dropped 1 base and J dropped 6 bases, with 16 bases sitting between them. Germline V gene lookup returns CDR1 MGHRA and CDR2 YSYEKL. CDR3 length: 16 amino acids. CDR3 region: CASSQGTRTVGQPQHF. In DNA, the CDR3 is TGCGCCAGCAGCCAAGGGACTCGGACAGTCGGTCAGCCCCAGCATTTT.

The sample holds many counts of this clone. The chain is built from TRBV7-2 and TRBJ2-7; TRBD2 aligns across 11 bases. Germline assignment: CDR1 SGHTA and CDR2 FQGNSA. The V gene end was trimmed by 0 bases and the J gene end by 5 bases; junction bases not matched to a gene: 3. The CDR3 runs 15 residues. The CDR3, as DNA: TGTGCCAGCAGCTTAGCTAGCGGGAGGGCCAACGAGCAGTACTTC. Its protein product is CASSLASGRANEQYF.

The rearrangement joins TRBV29-1 to TRBJ1-5; possible D gene TRBD1, 5 bases. Germline values: CDR1 SQVTM, CDR2 ANQGSEA. This CDR3 has 14 residues. Trimming removed 4 bases from V and 2 bases from J, with 12 bases in between. The CDR3 nucleotides read TGCAGCGTTGTTTCAGGGTACGGCAATCAGCCCCAGCATTTT. Protein product: CSVVSGYGNQPQHF.

The chain employs TRBV27 and TRBJ1-2; 7 bases are shared with TRBD1. Unmatched junction bases numbered 5, after V lost 6 bases and J lost 4 bases. Per germline, CDR1 MNHEY and CDR2 SMNVEV (reference sequence). This CDR3 is 13 amino acids long. CDR3 in DNA: TGTGCCAGCAGCTACCGGGACAGCTATGGCTACACCTTC. Amino acids: CASSYRDSYGYTF.

The chain is built from TRBV10-3 and TRBJ2-6; 8 positions agree with TRBD1. V lost 2 bases and J lost 3; bases outside the gene matches: 3. Germline values: CDR1 ENHRY, CDR2 SYGVKD. This CDR3 is 16 amino acids long. The CDR3 sequence: CAISETRGHGANVLTF. CDR3 nucleotide sequence: TGTGCCATCAGTGAGACCAGGGGGCATGGGGCCAACGTCCTGACTTTC.

There are a few counts of this clone. The chain has TRBV4-1 and TRBJ2-6; tentative D call: TRBD2 (6 bases). Germline loops: CDR1 MGHRA, CDR2 YSYEKL. Trimming removed 4 bases at V and 0 bases at J, with 13 bases between. This CDR3 has 17 amino acids. As DNA, the CDR3 is TGCGCCAGCAGCCCCCGGGACTTAGGCTCTGGGGCCAACGTCCTGACTTTC. It is translated as CASSPRDLGSGANVLTF.

The chain has TRBV29-1 and TRBJ1-1, with 8 nucleotides matching TRBD1. From germline, CDR1 is SQVTM and CDR2 ANQGSEA. The CDR3 runs 13 residues. With V trimmed by 6 bases and J by 0 bases, 3 bases remained unmatched. The CDR3 loop is CSVQGAMNTEAFF. The DNA for the CDR3 is TGCAGCGTCCAGGGGGCTATGAACACTGAAGCTTTCTTT.

CDR3 coding DNA: TGCGCCAGCAGCCAAGACGGGGTAGCGGGAAACACCATATATTTT. Protein: CASSQDGVAGNTIYF. This chain connects TRBV4-1 to TRBJ1-3, with D hard to call. Trimming took off 0 bases at V and 4 bases at J, with 10 bases between the two ends. The CDR3 covers 15 residues. In germline, CDR1 is MGHRA, CDR2 YSYEKL.

This clone appeared a few times. V and J are TRBV27 and TRBJ2-1; 7 bases fit TRBD2. V trimming: 4 bases; J trimming: 0 bases; junction bases outside the gene matches: 9. Germline CDR1 reads MNHEY; CDR2 reads SMNVEV (reference sequence). The length of the CDR3 is 17 residues. The CDR3 DNA is TGTGCCAGCAGTTCATATGGTAGCGGGTCCTCCTACAATGAGCAGTTCTTC. Translated: CASSSYGSGSSYNEQFF.

J is TRBJ2-5 and V is TRBV7-8, with TRBD1 as a possible D gene (5 bases). Trimming pared 5 bases from V and 2 bases from J, leaving 15 bases between. CDR3 length: 15 residues. The germline V gene has CDR1 SGHVS and CDR2 FQNEAQ. The CDR3 here is CASSLRRVSQETQYF. CDR3 coding DNA: TGTGCCAGCAGCCTCCGCAGGGTCTCGCAAGAGACCCAGTACTTC.

The chain recombines TRBV10-3 with TRBJ2-3, with unresolved D. The CDR3 has 12 amino acids. V shed 10 bases and J shed 10 bases, with 18 bases lying between them. From germline, CDR1 is ENHRY and CDR2 SYGVKD. CDR3 amino acids: CATESLFRSQYF. CDR3 bases: TGTGCCACCGAGTCTTTGTTCAGGTCGCAGTATTTT.

This clone turned up a few times. The rearrangement joins TRBV10-3 to TRBJ1-1; D call uncertain. There are 13 residues in the CDR3. The V and J ends lost 7 bases and 6 bases respectively, with 15 bases between them. Germline V gives CDR1 ENHRY, CDR2 SYGVKD. CDR3 in DNA: TGTGCCATCACAGACTCTGGAACGGCTGAAGCTTTCTTT. This gives the protein CAITDSGTAEAFF.

The genes are TRBV19 and TRBJ2-5, with D hard to call. Looked up from germline, CDR1 is LNHDA and CDR2 is SQIVND (reference sequence). The CDR3 is made up of 13 amino acids. V lost 6 bases, J lost 4 bases, and 12 bases lay in between. The CDR3 here is CASSVSSLETQYF. CDR3 nucleotide sequence: TGTGCCAGTAGCGTCTCAAGCCTAGAGACCCAGTACTTC.

The chain combines TRBV5-1 with TRBJ2-7; 7 nucleotides line up with TRBD1. The CDR3 sequence is 14 residues long. Per germline, CDR1 SGHRS and CDR2 YFSETQ. Trimming removed 3 bases from V and 1 base from J; junction bases left unmatched: 4. The CDR3, as DNA: TGCGCCAGCAGCTCGCGGACAGGTTCCTACGAGCAGTACTTC. Its protein is CASSSRTGSYEQYF.

This clone was counted a few times. Other DNA sequences of this sample code for an identical CDR3. The V and J genes are TRBV7-3 and TRBJ2-1, with 11 bases that match TRBD2. V was clipped by 4 bases and J by 3 bases; unmatched bases: 2. Looked up from germline, CDR1 is SGHTA and CDR2 is FQGTGA. The CDR3 is 15 amino acids. This CDR3 is CASSSLAGGYNEQFF. CDR3 nucleotide sequence: TGTGCCAGCAGCTCTCTAGCGGGAGGCTACAATGAGCAGTTCTTC.

The genes are TRBV5-8 and TRBJ2-3; 8 nucleotides match TRBD2. CDR3 length: 14 residues. The germline CDR1 and CDR2 sequences are SGHTS and YDEGEE. J gave up 4 bases and V 3 bases, and 4 bases lay outside the gene matches. The CDR3 nucleotides read TGTGCCAGCAGCTCGACGGGAGGGCCAGATACGCAGTATTTT. This sequence encodes CASSSTGGPDTQYF.

This chain joins TRBV9 and TRBJ2-2; 7 bases agree with TRBD2. The CDR3 has 11 amino acids. The V and J ends lost 7 bases and 6 bases, in that order; junction bases with no gene match: 0. Germline V gene lookup returns CDR1 SGDLS and CDR2 YYNGEE. This CDR3 is CASRGAGELFF. As DNA, the CDR3 is TGTGCCAGCCGGGGGGCCGGGGAGCTGTTTTTT.